Described below is a single T cell receptor beta chain sequence and its context. The antigen is not known. The authors prepared UMI-labeled TRB cDNA libraries by 5' RACE. TCRdb processed the 5' RACE reads again and assigns one entry to each CDR3 protein, with no DNA. The table for this sample gives over 150,000 distinct CDR3 sequences. The CDR3 runs 13 residues. Looked up from germline, CDR1 is MGHRA and CDR2 is YSYEKL. The data belong to a study of CXCR3-negative and CXCR3-positive naive CD8 T cells. Findings and limits, study-wide: Naive cells with CXCR3 showed TRB CDR3s that were more hydrophobic than those in CXCR3-negative naive cells.

Within the CD8+ T cell compartment, naive cells were CD45RO-CCR7+CD27+CD95-. The sequencing input was naive CXCR3+ CD8+ T cells from blood. Subset defined: CD45RO-CCR7+CD27+CD95- naive CD8+ T cells expressing CXCR3 (TNR3+). The chain carries TRBV4-1 and TRBJ2-2. The source is a human donor in good health. Some clones in this sample may be carry-over from other donors' samples. The CDR3 is CASSQKNTGELFF.